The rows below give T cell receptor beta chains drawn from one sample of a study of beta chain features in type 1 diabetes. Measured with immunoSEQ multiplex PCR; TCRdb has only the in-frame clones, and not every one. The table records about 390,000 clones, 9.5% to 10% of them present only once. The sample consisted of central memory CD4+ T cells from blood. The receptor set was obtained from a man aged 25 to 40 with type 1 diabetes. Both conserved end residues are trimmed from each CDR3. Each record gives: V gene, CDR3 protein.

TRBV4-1 ASSSPGQGVNTGELF
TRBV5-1 ASSLEGLSVTEAF
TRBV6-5 ASSYMAVRSNYGYT
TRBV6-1 ASSSWDRGKETQY
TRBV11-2 ASSRNRGRAGELF
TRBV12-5 ASGLGTSGSTYNEQF
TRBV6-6 ASKDRGYANTGELF
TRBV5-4 ASSQDLLNYEQY
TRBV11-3 ASSLDWDSGAETQY
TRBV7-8 ASSLGVAGEGQPQH
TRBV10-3 AITYGTGNYEQY
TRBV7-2 ASSPRGQLNEKLF
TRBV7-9 ASSQKREDTGELF
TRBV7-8 ASSLVTQY
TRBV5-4 ASSSPGMSQETQY
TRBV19 ASRGGQPQH
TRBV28 ASSPIVGVDEQY
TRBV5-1 ASSLAILGGQGYEQY
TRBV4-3 ASSQEEGAYNEQF
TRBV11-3 ASSLEAQETQY
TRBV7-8 ASSSRGEGRSNEQF
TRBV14 ASSQDRATQY
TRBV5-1 ASSRSAGQETQY
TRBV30 AWRPVWGQGAYEQY
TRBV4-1 ASSQLAGVSQETQY
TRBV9 ASSVAPNNEQF
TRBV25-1 ASRMGRKETQY
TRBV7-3 ASSLAQASNYGYT
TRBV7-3 ASSLGVNEKLF
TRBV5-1 ASSLLGSANTEAF
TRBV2 ASFRLAGSYEQY
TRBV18 ASSPGGGTGELF
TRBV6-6 ASSPSGSSGEF
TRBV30 AWRGASTDTQY
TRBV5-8 ASSIGQADNEQF
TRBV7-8 ASSPRTYSTDTQY
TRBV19 ASSWSAGGGWYGYT
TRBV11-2 ASSSPPGGPTDTQY
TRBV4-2 ASSQGGLSNNEQF
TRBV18 ASSSNRVDQPQH
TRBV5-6 ASSLRTDTQY
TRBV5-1 ASRTGPEYGYT
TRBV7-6 ASSLNIRQPKGNTGELF
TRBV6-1 ASSRARNTGELF
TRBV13 ASSQAAGPMPPEQF
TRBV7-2 ASSFGTVDNEQF
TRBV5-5 ASSLRGAGANVLT
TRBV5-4 ASSLDRVPAF
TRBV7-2 ASSFDRSTDTQY
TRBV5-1 ASSLSAGQDDYGYT
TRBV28 ASPPEGGYNEQF
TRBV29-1 SVKQGTGLGEQY
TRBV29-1 SVEELGNTEAF
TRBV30 AWGGQMNTEAF
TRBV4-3 ASSQGGAENTIY
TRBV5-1 ASSSLQGAEEQY
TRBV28 ASSFHGTGEAF
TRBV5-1 ASSLGYTGSTEAF
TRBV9 ASSVAPSGLSREQY
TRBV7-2 ASSHLGDNLWRNTEAF